This T cell receptor beta chain was profiled in a study of identifying expanded T cells in peripheral blood. Measured with immunoSEQ multiplex PCR; TCRdb has only the in-frame clones, and not every one. This sample has some 93,000 clones, with around 90% found just once. Germline CDR1 is LNHDA and CDR2 is SQIVND (reference sequence). This CDR3 is 14 amino acids long. Trimming removed 2 bases at V and 3 bases at J, with 8 bases between. V is TRBV19 and J is TRBJ1-3, with a possible D match to TRBD1 (5 bases). The origin of this receptor is a person aged 18 to 75 in good health. Sequencing used blood. The CDR3 bases are TGTGCCAGTAGTATATGGGACGGTGGAAACACCATATATTTT. Protein: CASSIWDGGNTIYF.